The clone carrying this T cell receptor (beta chain) has only a few counts. Its antigen is as yet unknown. Data came from immunoSEQ multiplex PCR; TCRdb stores just in-frame clones and leaves some out. In the table there are around 20,000 clones, just under 90% of which are singletons. Time point described: week 11, during vaccination. Each vaccine dose was 300 ug of mutant IDH1 20-mer peptide, with topical imiquimod. V was clipped by 1 base and J by 2 bases, with 5 bases between them. Germline assignment: CDR1 SGHTA and CDR2 FQGNSA. The CDR3 spans 13 residues. This entry is derived from a study of a mutant IDH1 vaccine in newly diagnosed glioma. Overall study results and limits: In roughly 93% of patients, immune responses induced by the vaccine occurred.

The genes are TRBV7-2 and TRBJ1-1; no clear D. This clonotype originated in a woman in her 40s with glioma. The starting material was PBMCs, obtained from a glioma patient whose treatment included an IDH1 peptide vaccine. The CDR3 bases are TGTGCCAGCAGCTTAGTAGCCAACACTGAAGCTTTCTTT. It encodes CASSLVANTEAFF.